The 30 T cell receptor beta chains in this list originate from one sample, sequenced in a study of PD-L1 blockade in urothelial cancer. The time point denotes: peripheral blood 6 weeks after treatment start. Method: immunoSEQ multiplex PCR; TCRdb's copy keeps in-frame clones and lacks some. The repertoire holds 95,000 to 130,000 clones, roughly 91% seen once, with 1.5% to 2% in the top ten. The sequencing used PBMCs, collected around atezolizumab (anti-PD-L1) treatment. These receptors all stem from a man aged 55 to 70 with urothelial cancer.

The CDR3 reads CASSQDGARGETQYF. The DNA for the CDR3 is TGTGCCAGCAGCCAAGATGGGGCAAGAGGAGAGACCCAGTACTTC. V usage is TRBV14 and J usage is TRBJ2-5; tentatively, D is TRBD1 (5 bases). Trimming left V 0 bases short and J 4 bases short, with 12 bases between. The germline V gene encodes CDR1 SGHDN and CDR2 FVKESK. The CDR3 has 15 residues.

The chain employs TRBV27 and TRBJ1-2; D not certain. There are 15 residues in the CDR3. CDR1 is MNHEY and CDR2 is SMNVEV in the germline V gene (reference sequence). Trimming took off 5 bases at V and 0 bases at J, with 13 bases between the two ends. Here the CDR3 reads CASSPSGGANYGYTF. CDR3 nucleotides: TGTGCCAGCAGTCCCTCCGGCGGAGCTAACTATGGCTACACCTTC.

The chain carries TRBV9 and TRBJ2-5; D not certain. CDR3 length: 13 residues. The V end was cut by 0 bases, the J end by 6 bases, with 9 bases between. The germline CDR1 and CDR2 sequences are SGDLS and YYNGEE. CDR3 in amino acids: CASSVEYSQTQYF. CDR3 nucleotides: TGTGCCAGCAGCGTAGAATACAGCCAGACCCAGTACTTC.

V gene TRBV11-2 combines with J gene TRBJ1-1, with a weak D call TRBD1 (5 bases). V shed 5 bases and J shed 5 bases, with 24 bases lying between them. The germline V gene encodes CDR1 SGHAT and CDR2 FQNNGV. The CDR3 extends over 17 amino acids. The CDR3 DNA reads TGTGCCAGCAGCGGCTTTATGAATGGGGGGTCAGGAACTGAAGCTTTCTTT. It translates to CASSGFMNGGSGTEAFF. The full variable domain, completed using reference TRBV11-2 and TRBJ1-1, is EAGVAQSPRYKIIEKRQSVAFWCNPISGHATLYWYQQILGQGPKLLIQFQNNGVVDDSQLPKDRFSAERLKGVDSTLKIQPAKLEDSAVYLCASSGFMNGGSGTEAFFGQGTRLTVV.

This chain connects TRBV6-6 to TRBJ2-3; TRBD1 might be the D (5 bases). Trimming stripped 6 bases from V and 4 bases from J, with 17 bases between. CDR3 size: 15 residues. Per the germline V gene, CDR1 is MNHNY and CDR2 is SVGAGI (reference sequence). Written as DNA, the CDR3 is TGTGCCAGCAGCTACGGCGGCAGGGCGGCAGATACGCAGTATTTT. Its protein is CASSYGGRAADTQYF.

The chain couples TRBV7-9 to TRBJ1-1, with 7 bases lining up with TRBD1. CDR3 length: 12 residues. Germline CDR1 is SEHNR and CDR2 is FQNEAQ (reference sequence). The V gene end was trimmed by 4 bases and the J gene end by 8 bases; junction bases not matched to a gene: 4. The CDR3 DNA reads TGTGCCAGCAGCTACGACAGGGACGAAGCTTTCTTT. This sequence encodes CASSYDRDEAFF.

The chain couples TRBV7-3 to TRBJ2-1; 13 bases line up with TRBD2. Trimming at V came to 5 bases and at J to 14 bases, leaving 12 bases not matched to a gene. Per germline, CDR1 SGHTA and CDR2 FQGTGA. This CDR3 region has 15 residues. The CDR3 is CASSRTPLAGGPEFF. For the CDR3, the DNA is TGTGCCAGCAGCCGCACCCCACTAGCGGGGGGGCCCGAGTTCTTC.

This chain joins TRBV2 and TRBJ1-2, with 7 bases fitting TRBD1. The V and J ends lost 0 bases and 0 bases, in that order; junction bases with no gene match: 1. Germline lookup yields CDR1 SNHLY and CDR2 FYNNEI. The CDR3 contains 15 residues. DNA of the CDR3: TGTGCCAGCAGTGAAGCTGGGACAGCTAACTATGGCTACACCTTC. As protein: CASSEAGTANYGYTF.

CDR3 amino acids: CASTPGRSLRAYEQYF. The CDR3 DNA follows: TGTGCCAGCACGCCCGGCCGGAGTTTGAGGGCCTACGAGCAGTACTTC. The chain is built from TRBV5-8 and TRBJ2-7, with a tentative D call TRBD2 (5 bases). Trimming shortened V by 6 bases and J by 2 bases, and 21 bases separated the two germline ends. Germline loops: CDR1 SGHTS, CDR2 YDEGEE. The CDR3 contains 16 residues.

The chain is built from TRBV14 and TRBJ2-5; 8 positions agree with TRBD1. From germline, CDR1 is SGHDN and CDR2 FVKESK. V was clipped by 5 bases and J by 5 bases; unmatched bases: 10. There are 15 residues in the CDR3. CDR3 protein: CASSERTGPWETQYF. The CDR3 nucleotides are TGTGCCAGCAGCGAACGGACAGGGCCATGGGAGACCCAGTACTTC.

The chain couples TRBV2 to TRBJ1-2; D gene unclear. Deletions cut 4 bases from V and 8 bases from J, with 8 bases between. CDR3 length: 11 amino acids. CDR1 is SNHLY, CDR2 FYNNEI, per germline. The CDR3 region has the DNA TGTGCCAGCAGTGGCCGGGGAGGCTACACCTTC. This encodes CASSGRGGYTF. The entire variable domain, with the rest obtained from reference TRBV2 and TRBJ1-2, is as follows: EPEVTQTPSHQVTQMGQEVILRCVPISNHLYFYWYRQILGQKVEFLVSFYNNEISEKSEIFDDQFSVERPDGSNFTLKIRSTKLEDSAMYFCASSGRGGYTFGSGTRLTVV.

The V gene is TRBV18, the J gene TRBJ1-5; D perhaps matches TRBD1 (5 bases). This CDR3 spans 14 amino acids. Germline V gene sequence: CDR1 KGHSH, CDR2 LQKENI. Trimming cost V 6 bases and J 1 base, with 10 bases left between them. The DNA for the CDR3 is TGTGCCAGCTCTCAAGACAGAAGCAATCAGCCCCAGCATTTT. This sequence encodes CASSQDRSNQPQHF.

CDR3 nucleotides: TGTGCCAGCACCACTCGGGAGGGAAAGACCCAGTACTTC. Translating gives CASTTREGKTQYF. V usage is TRBV7-9 and J usage is TRBJ2-5, with 8 positions matching TRBD2. V lost 7 bases to trimming and J lost 6 bases; unmatched junction nucleotides: 7. The CDR3 extends over 13 amino acids. Germline V gene sequence: CDR1 SEHNR, CDR2 FQNEAQ (reference sequence).

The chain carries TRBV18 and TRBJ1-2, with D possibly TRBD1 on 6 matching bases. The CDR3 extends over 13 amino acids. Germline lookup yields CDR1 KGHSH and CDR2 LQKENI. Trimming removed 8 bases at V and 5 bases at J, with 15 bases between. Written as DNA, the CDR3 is TGTGCCAGCACCGAACAGGGACCGTATGGCTACACCTTC. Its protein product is CASTEQGPYGYTF.

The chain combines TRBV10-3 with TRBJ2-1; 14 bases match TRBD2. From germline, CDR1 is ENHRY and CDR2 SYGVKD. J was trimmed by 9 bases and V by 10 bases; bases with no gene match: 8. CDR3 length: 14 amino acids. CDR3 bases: TGTGCCACCCAGCCGGGACTAGCGGGAGCTGAGCAGTTCTTC. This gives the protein CATQPGLAGAEQFF.

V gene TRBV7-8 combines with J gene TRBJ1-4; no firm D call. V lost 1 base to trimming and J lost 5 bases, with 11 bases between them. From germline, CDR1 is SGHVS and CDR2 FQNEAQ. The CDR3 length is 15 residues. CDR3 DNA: TGTGCCAGCAGCTTAGGTCCACAGTTCAATGAAAAACTGTTTTTT. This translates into CASSLGPQFNEKLFF.

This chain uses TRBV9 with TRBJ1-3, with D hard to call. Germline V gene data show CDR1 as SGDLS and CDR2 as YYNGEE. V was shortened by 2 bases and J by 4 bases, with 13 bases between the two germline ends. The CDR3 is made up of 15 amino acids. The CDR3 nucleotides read TGTGCCAGCAGCGTGACCTGGGCGACCGGAAACACCATATATTTT. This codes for CASSVTWATGNTIYF.

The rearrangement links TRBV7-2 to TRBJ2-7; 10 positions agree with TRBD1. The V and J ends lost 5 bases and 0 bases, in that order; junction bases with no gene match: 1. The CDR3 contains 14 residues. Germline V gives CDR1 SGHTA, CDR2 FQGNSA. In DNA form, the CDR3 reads TGTGCCAGCAGCCGGGACAGGGGCTCCTACGAGCAGTACTTC. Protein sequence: CASSRDRGSYEQYF.

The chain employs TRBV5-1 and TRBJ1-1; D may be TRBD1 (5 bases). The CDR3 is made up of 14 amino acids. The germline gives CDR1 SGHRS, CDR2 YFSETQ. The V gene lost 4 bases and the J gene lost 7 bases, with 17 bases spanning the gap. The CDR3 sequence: CASSRTTEVGEAFF. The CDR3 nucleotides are TGCGCCAGCAGCCGTACGACAGAGGTGGGTGAAGCTTTCTTT.

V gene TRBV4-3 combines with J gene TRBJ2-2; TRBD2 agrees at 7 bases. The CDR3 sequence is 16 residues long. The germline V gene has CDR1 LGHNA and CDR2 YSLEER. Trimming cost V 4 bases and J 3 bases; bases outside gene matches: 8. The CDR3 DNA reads TGCGCCAGCAGCCGTGCCGGGACTACTTACACCGGGGAGCTGTTTTTT. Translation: CASSRAGTTYTGELFF.

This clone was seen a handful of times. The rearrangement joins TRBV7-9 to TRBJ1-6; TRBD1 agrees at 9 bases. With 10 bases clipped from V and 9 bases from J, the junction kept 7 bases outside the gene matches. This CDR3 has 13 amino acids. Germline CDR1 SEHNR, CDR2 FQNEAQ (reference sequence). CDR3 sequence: CAISGTGSSPLHF. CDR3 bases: TGTGCCATCTCCGGGACAGGGAGTTCACCCCTCCACTTT.

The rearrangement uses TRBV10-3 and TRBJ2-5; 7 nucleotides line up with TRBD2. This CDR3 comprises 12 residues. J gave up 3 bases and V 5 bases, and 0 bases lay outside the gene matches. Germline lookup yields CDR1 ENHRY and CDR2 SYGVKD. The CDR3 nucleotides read TGTGCCATCAGTCGGGGGGAAGAGACCCAGTACTTC. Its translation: CAISRGEETQYF.

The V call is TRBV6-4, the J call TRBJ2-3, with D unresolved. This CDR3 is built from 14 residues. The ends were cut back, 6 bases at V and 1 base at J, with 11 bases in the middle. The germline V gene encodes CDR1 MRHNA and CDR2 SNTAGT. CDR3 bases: TGTGCCAGCAGAACTACCATCGGCACAGATACGCAGTATTTT. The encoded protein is CASRTTIGTDTQYF.

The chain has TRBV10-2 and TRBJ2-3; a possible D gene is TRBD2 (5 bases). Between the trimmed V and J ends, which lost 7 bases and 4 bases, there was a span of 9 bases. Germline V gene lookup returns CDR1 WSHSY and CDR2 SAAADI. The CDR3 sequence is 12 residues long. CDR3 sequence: CASNSGADTQYF. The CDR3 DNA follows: TGCGCCAGCAACTCCGGGGCAGATACGCAGTATTTT.

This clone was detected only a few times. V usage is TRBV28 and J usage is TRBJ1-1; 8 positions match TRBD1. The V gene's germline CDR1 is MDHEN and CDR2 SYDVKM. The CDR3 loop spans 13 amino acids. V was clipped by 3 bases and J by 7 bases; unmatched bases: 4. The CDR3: CASSLGQALEAFF. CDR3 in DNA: TGTGCCAGCAGTTTGGGACAGGCTCTTGAAGCTTTCTTT.

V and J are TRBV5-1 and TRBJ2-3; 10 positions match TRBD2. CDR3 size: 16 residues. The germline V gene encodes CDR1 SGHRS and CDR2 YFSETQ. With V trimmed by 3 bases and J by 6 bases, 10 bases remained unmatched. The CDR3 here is CASSSSGRARRDTQYF. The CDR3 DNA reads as TGCGCCAGCAGCTCCAGCGGGAGGGCCCGCCGGGATACGCAGTATTTT.

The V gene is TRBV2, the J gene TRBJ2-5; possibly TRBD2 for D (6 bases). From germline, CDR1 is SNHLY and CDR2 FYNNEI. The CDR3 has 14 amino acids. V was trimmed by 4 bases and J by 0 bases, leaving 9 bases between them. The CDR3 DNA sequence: TGTGCCAGCAGTGGCGGGGTCTACCAAGAGACCCAGTACTTC. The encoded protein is CASSGGVYQETQYF.

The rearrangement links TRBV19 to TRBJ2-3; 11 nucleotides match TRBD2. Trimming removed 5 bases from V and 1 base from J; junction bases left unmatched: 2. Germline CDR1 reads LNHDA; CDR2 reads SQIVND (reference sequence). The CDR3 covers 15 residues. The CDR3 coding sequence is TGTGCCAGTAGTCTACTAGCGGGGGGCACAGATACGCAGTATTTT. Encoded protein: CASSLLAGGTDTQYF.

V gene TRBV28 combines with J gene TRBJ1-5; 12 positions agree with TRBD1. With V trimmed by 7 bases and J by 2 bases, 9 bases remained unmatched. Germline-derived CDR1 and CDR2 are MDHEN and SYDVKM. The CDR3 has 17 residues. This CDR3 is CASTLEGQGAGNQPQHF. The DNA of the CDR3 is TGTGCCAGCACCCTAGAGGGACAGGGGGCCGGCAATCAGCCCCAGCATTTT.

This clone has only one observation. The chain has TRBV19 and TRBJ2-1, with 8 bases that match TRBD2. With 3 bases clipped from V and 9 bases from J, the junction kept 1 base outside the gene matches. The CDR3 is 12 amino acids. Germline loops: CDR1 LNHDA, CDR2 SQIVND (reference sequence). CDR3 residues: CASSITSGEQFF. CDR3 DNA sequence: TGTGCCAGTAGTATTACTAGCGGTGAGCAGTTCTTC.